The 25 T cell receptor beta chains reported below all come from one sample, sequenced in a study of T cell repertoires in aging, cancer and after chemotherapy. Rearranged V-D-J TRB sequences were amplified with a mixed TRB-A/B primer pool. TCRdb passed the multiplex PCR reads through MiXCR, listing each CDR3 protein once. Of about 19,000 distinct CDR3 sequences listed, approximately 35% are singletons. Amplification of TCR beta used genomic DNA extracted from peripheral blood. The sequencing input was blood. Every receptor here comes from a human donor with a solid tumor.

This clonotype was seen only a few times. The V call is TRBV5-5, the J call TRBJ2-6; D perhaps matches TRBD1 (5 bases). The CDR3 runs to 18 residues. The germline V gene has CDR1 SGHKS and CDR2 YYEKEE (reference sequence). The V gene lost 2 bases and the J gene lost 0 bases, with 15 bases spanning the gap. The chain's CDR3 is CASSFRGLVNSGANVLTF. Written as DNA, the CDR3 is TGTGCCAGCAGCTTTAGGGGCTTAGTCAACTCTGGGGCCAACGTCCTGACTTTC.

This clonotype is deemed medium-sized. J is TRBJ2-2 and V is TRBV6-5; no clear D gene. The germline gives CDR1 MNHEY, CDR2 SVGAGI. Trimming left V 6 bases short and J 1 base short, with 3 bases between. The CDR3 totals 12 residues. The CDR3 nucleotides read TGTGCCAGCAGCCGGAACACCGGGGAGCTGTTTTTT. This translates into CASSRNTGELFF.

About this clonotype itself: Germline and junction disagree at one end, which may indicate a read error. The chain joins TRBV12-3 or TRBV12-4 to TRBJ2-6, with TRBD1 identical over 7 bases. The CDR3 is 17 residues long. The CDR3, as DNA: TGTGCCAGCAGTCCACAGGGGTCACTCTCTGGGGTCAACGTCCTGACTTTC. It translates to CASSPQGSLSGVNVLTF.

This chain links TRBV7-9 with TRBJ1-4; D not resolved. Per the germline V gene, CDR1 is SEHNR and CDR2 is FQNEAQ (reference sequence). CDR3 length equals 16 residues. V shed 1 base and J shed 7 bases, with 16 bases lying between them. CDR3 in DNA: TGTGCCAGCAGCTTAGTGGGCGCAACCGAGGGTGAAAAACTGTTTTTT. Amino acid sequence: CASSLVGATEGEKLFF.

The J gene is TRBJ2-7, the V gene TRBV6-5, with D possibly called TRBD1 or TRBD2 (7 bases each). CDR3 length: 21 amino acids. The germline CDR1 and CDR2 sequences are MNHEY and SVGAGI. Between the trimmed V and J ends, which lost 7 bases and 6 bases, there was a span of 40 bases. CDR3 DNA: TGTGCCAGCAAGAAAGGGAGGGCCGGTACAGGGGTATCTTCACTTGTCGGCGAGCAGTACTTC. This encodes CASKKGRAGTGVSSLVGEQYF.

The genes are TRBV15 and TRBJ2-5, with 12 bases lining up with TRBD2. The CDR3 is made up of 21 amino acids. Germline trimming cut 2 bases from V and 0 bases from J; bases unmatched to any gene: 16. CDR1 is LNHNV and CDR2 is YYDKDF in the germline V gene (reference sequence). The CDR3 nucleotides read TGTGCCACCAGCAGACGTCTGGGAAGACTAGCGGGAGTGAGCCACCAAGAGACCCAGTACTTC. It encodes CATSRRLGRLAGVSHQETQYF. The full variable domain, with the rest looked up from reference TRBV15 and TRBJ2-5, is DAMVIQNPRYQVTQFGKPVTLSCSQTLNHNVMYWYQQKSSQAPKLLFHYYDKDFNNEADTPDNFQSRRPNTSFCFLDIRSPGLGDTAMYLCATSRRLGRLAGVSHQETQYFGPGTRLLVL.

The chain is built from TRBV19 and TRBJ1-1; 11 bases are shared with TRBD1. The V gene's germline CDR1 is LNHDA and CDR2 SQIVND (reference sequence). The CDR3 consists of 15 residues. V trimming: 6 bases; J trimming: 8 bases; junction bases outside the gene matches: 11. The CDR3: CASRSWTGGAGEAFF. CDR3 coding DNA: TGTGCCAGTAGGAGCTGGACAGGGGGCGCAGGAGAAGCTTTCTTT.

The V gene is TRBV27, the J gene TRBJ2-6; perhaps D is TRBD1 or TRBD2 (5 bases each). The CDR3 covers 17 residues. V was cut by 5 bases and J by 0 bases, with 14 bases left in between. The germline V gene has CDR1 MNHEY and CDR2 SMNVEV (reference sequence). The CDR3 protein is CASSNWDGLSGANVLTF. In DNA, the CDR3 is TGTGCCAGCAGTAACTGGGACGGCCTCTCTGGGGCCAACGTCCTGACTTTC. Drawing the rest from reference TRBV27 and TRBJ2-6, the complete variable domain is EAQVTQNPRYLITVTGKKLTVTCSQNMNHEYMSWYRQDPGLGLRQIYYSMNVEVTDKGDVPEGYKVSRKEKRNFPLILESPSPNQTSLYFCASSNWDGLSGANVLTFGAGSRLTVL.

This clonotype is classed as medium-sized. The chain uses TRBV5-4 and TRBJ2-2, with D uncertain. This CDR3 has 11 residues. Germline V gene data show CDR1 as SGHNT and CDR2 as YYREEE (reference sequence). Between the trimmed V and J ends, which lost 5 bases and 6 bases, there was a span of 5 bases. CDR3 in DNA: TGTGCCAGCAGGATGGCCGGGGAGCTGTTTTTT. Residues: CASRMAGELFF.

V gene TRBV11-2 combines with J gene TRBJ1-4; 8 bases line up with TRBD1. The CDR3 spans 14 residues. The V segment lost 5 bases and the J segment 7 bases; nucleotides outside the gene matches: 6. Germline V gene data show CDR1 as SGHAT and CDR2 as FQNNGV. The DNA for the CDR3 is TGTGCCAGCAGCACGACAGGGGTTCGTGAAAAACTGTTTTTT. Its translation is CASSTTGVREKLFF.

The CDR3 is CASSAPEGNEQFF. In nucleotides, the CDR3 is TGTGCCAGCAGCGCCCCTGAAGGAAATGAGCAGTTCTTC. V usage is TRBV9 and J usage is TRBJ2-1; D not resolved. V was cut by 3 bases and J by 7 bases, with 11 bases left in between. The CDR3 length is 13 residues. Germline V lookup: CDR1 SGDLS, CDR2 YYNGEE.

V is TRBV5-5 and J is TRBJ2-5, with 12 bases lining up with TRBD1. Losses at the gene ends were 4 bases for V and 2 bases for J; bases not matched to a gene: 6. The CDR3 runs 16 residues. Germline V gene sequence: CDR1 SGHKS, CDR2 YYEKEE (reference sequence). CDR3 amino acids: CASSGGTGGWQETQYF. CDR3 coding DNA: TGTGCCAGCAGCGGGGGGACAGGGGGCTGGCAAGAGACCCAGTACTTC. Variable domain in full (rest from reference TRBV5-5 and TRBJ2-5): DAGVTQSPTHLIKTRGQQVTLRCSPISGHKSVSWYQQVLGQGPQFIFQYYEKEERGRGNFPDRFSARQFPNYSSELNVNALLLGDSALYLCASSGGTGGWQETQYFGPGTRLLVL.

In its sample, this clonotype ranks as medium-sized. The chain carries TRBV6-1 and TRBJ2-6; D gene ambiguous. V lost 1 base and J lost 1, with 5 bases in between. CDR1 is MNHNS, CDR2 SASEGT, per germline. This CDR3 is 15 amino acids long. The CDR3 loop reads CASSEEGSGANVLTF. Here the CDR3 DNA reads TGTGCCAGCAGTGAAGAGGGTTCTGGGGCCAACGTCCTGACTTTC.

V is TRBV6-2 or TRBV6-3 and J is TRBJ2-7, with TRBD1 matching over 7 bases. CDR1 MNHEY and CDR2 SVGEGT come from the germline V gene. V was pared by 9 bases and J by 0 bases, with 8 bases of the junction left unmatched. This CDR3 comprises 14 residues. CDR3 in DNA: TGTGCCAGGAGGGACAGCCACTCCTCCTACGAGCAGTACTTC. Translation gives CARRDSHSSYEQYF.

This clonotype has only a few counts. The V and J genes are TRBV5-4 and TRBJ2-5; tentatively, D is TRBD1 (5 bases). This CDR3 has 14 residues. V was shortened by 1 base and J by 3 bases, with 10 bases between the two germline ends. Germline V gene data show CDR1 as SGHNT and CDR2 as YYREEE (reference sequence). CDR3 in DNA: TGTGCCAGCAGCTTGCAGGGCGGTAAAGAGACCCAGTACTTC. It yields the protein CASSLQGGKETQYF. The whole variable domain, filled in from reference TRBV5-4 and TRBJ2-5, reads ETGVTQSPTHLIKTRGQQVTLRCSSQSGHNTVSWYQQALGQGPQFIFQYYREEENGRGNFPPRFSGLQFPNYSSELNVNALELDDSALYLCASSLQGGKETQYFGPGTRLLVL.

Only a few counts were recorded for this clonotype. The V call is TRBV5-5, the J call TRBJ2-6; D tentatively fits TRBD1 or TRBD2 (5 bases each). Germline assignment: CDR1 SGHKS and CDR2 YYEKEE (reference sequence). Between the trimmed V and J ends, which lost 4 bases and 3 bases, there was a span of 23 bases. This CDR3 spans 19 amino acids. The CDR3 spells CASSHRGTPSGNGANVLTF. The DNA of the CDR3 is TGTGCCAGCAGCCACCGTGGGACCCCATCGGGGAATGGGGCCAACGTCCTGACTTTC.

The chain employs TRBV15 and TRBJ2-7; possible D gene TRBD1, 5 bases. V dropped 4 bases and J dropped 0 bases, with 10 bases sitting between them. CDR3 length equals 14 residues. CDR1 and CDR2 from the germline V gene are LNHNV and YYDKDF (reference sequence). The CDR3 spells CATSNERGSYEQYF. The CDR3 DNA sequence: TGTGCCACCAGCAACGAAAGGGGCTCCTACGAGCAGTACTTC.

The CDR3 protein is CASSLDRGGGEQFF. As DNA, the CDR3 is TGCGCCAGCAGCTTGGACAGGGGCGGGGGTGAGCAGTTCTTC. The chain recombines TRBV5-1 with TRBJ2-1, with D perhaps given as TRBD1 or TRBD2 (7 bases each). CDR1 is SGHRS and CDR2 is YFSETQ in the germline V gene. The CDR3 consists of 14 residues. V was cut by 0 bases and J by 9 bases, with 13 bases left in between. The complete variable domain, with remaining parts taken from reference TRBV5-1 and TRBJ2-1, reads KAGVTQTPRYLIKTRGQQVTLSCSPISGHRSVSWYQQTPGQGLQFLFEYFSETQRNKGNFPGRFSGRQFSNSRSEMNVSTLELGDSALYLCASSLDRGGGEQFFGPGTRLTVL.

By frequency in the sample, this clonotype is medium-sized. The chain joins TRBV29-1 to TRBJ2-1; D is uncertain. This CDR3 is built from 11 residues. The germline V gene has CDR1 SQVTM and CDR2 ANQGSEA. V was cut by 3 bases and J by 12 bases, with 12 bases left in between. As DNA, the CDR3 is TGCAGCGTTGAGGGCGTGATGGGGCAGTTCTTC. It yields the protein CSVEGVMGQFF.

V and J are TRBV27 and TRBJ1-4; 7 positions agree with TRBD1. The CDR3 contains 16 residues. CDR1 is MNHEY and CDR2 is SMNVEV in the germline V gene (reference sequence). With V trimmed by 7 bases and J by 8 bases, 16 bases remained unmatched. The CDR3 protein is CASTLIGQEEREKLFF. CDR3 sequence (DNA): TGTGCCAGCACCCTCATAGGACAGGAGGAGCGGGAAAAACTGTTTTTT.

By frequency in the sample, this clonotype is medium-sized (0.01 to 0.1%). The genes are TRBV29-1 and TRBJ2-3; perhaps TRBD1 as D (5 bases). CDR3 length equals 15 residues. Germline V lookup: CDR1 SQVTM, CDR2 ANQGSEA. Trimming pared 4 bases from V and 3 bases from J, leaving 17 bases between. CDR3 sequence reads: CSVGKATEVTDTQYF. As DNA, the CDR3 is TGCAGCGTTGGAAAGGCGACAGAGGTTACAGATACGCAGTATTTT.

The chain has TRBV10-3 and TRBJ2-7, with a possible D match to TRBD1 (6 bases). Germline lookup yields CDR1 ENHRY and CDR2 SYGVKD. V was pared by 6 bases and J by 4 bases, with 19 bases between. The length of the CDR3 is 15 residues. This chain's CDR3 is CAIRGGKESSYEQYF. The CDR3 region has the DNA TGTGCCATCAGAGGGGGAAAGGAGTCTAGTTACGAGCAGTACTTC.

This clonotype came up a few times. The chain joins TRBV30 to TRBJ2-5; 14 bases are shared with TRBD2. With V trimmed by 0 bases and J by 5 bases, 8 bases remained unmatched. The CDR3 is 17 amino acids. Germline loops: CDR1 GTSNPN, CDR2 SVGIG (reference sequence). This CDR3 is CAWSVLGLAGGRETQYF. CDR3 sequence (DNA): TGTGCCTGGAGTGTCCTCGGACTAGCGGGAGGACGGGAGACCCAGTACTTC.

This clonotype was counted a few times. V usage is TRBV13 and J usage is TRBJ1-6; tentative D call: TRBD1 (5 bases). The CDR3 covers 14 residues. CDR1 is PRHDT, CDR2 FYEKMQ, per germline (reference sequence). V was shortened by 1 base and J by 7 bases, with 8 bases between the two germline ends. CDR3 nucleotides: TGTGCCAGCAGCTTAGACAGGCCAAATTCACCCCTCCACTTT. Amino acid sequence: CASSLDRPNSPLHF.

CDR3 sequence reads: CASSDSSSGELFF. The CDR3 DNA is TGTGCCAGCAGTGACTCCTCTAGCGGGGAGCTGTTTTTT. The rearrangement joins TRBV6-4 to TRBJ2-2; D gene unclear. Deletions cut 0 bases from V and 7 bases from J, with 6 bases between. This CDR3 is 13 amino acids long. Germline-derived CDR1 and CDR2 are MRHNA and SNTAGT.